This entry lists 10 T cell receptor beta chains sequenced from one sample in a study of response to subunit inactivated influenza vaccine. MiXCR, run by TCRdb on the RT-PCR reads, gives a single entry per CDR3 protein. The profile covers about 700,000 distinct CDR3 sequences, with roughly 14% appearing a single time and roughly 10% taken by the ten largest. This specimen was PBMCs from blood, taken approximately 13 days after vaccination. The origin of the receptors is a man aged 45 to 65 who received an inactivated influenza vaccine.

This clonotype was seen only a few times. The chain carries TRBV20-1 and TRBJ2-3; TRBD2 agrees at 9 bases. Germline V gives CDR1 DFQATT, CDR2 SNEGSKA (reference sequence). The CDR3 contains 17 residues. J lost 0 bases, V lost 6 bases, and 13 bases had no gene match. CDR3 in DNA: TGCAGTGCCCAGTCGGCTAGCGGGACCGCTAGCACAGATACGCAGTATTTT. This sequence encodes CSAQSASGTASTDTQYF.

The V gene is TRBV5-1, the J gene TRBJ2-5; perhaps TRBD2 as D (5 bases). Between the trimmed V and J ends, which lost 0 bases and 5 bases, there was a span of 17 bases. Germline-derived CDR1 and CDR2 are SGHRS and YFSETQ. The CDR3 runs to 16 residues. The CDR3 here is CASSLGTQSGQETQYF. The CDR3 region has the DNA TGCGCCAGCAGCTTGGGGACTCAGTCGGGTCAGGAGACCCAGTACTTC.

The V gene is TRBV6-2 or TRBV6-3, the J gene TRBJ1-2; D is uncertain. The V and J ends lost 2 bases and 9 bases respectively, with 10 bases between them. This CDR3 is 12 amino acids long. Germline lookup yields CDR1 MNHEY and CDR2 SVGEGT. As DNA, the CDR3 is TGTGCCAGCAGTTACCCGCAGGAGCGCTACACCTTC. This sequence encodes CASSYPQERYTF.

The chain joins TRBV24-1 to TRBJ2-2; 9 nucleotides align to TRBD2. The length of the CDR3 is 16 residues. V trimming: 3 bases; J trimming: 3 bases; junction bases outside the gene matches: 4. Germline lookup yields CDR1 KGHDR and CDR2 SFDVKD. The CDR3 coding sequence is TGTGCCACCAGTGATAGGACTAGCGACTACACCGGGGAGCTGTTTTTT. Translation: CATSDRTSDYTGELFF.

The sample holds a few counts of this clonotype. The chain carries TRBV5-1 and TRBJ1-4, with a possible D match to TRBD1 (5 bases). V was cut by 1 base and J by 8 bases, with 12 bases left in between. Germline-derived CDR1 and CDR2 are SGHRS and YFSETQ. CDR3 size: 14 residues. Here the CDR3 DNA reads TGCGCCAGCAGCTTGTCGGGTAGGGGAGAAAAACTGTTTTTT. Amino acids: CASSLSGRGEKLFF.

This clonotype was seen repeatedly, ten times or more. V and J are TRBV29-1 and TRBJ2-3, with TRBD1 matching 8 bases. The CDR3 consists of 15 residues. Trimming took 7 bases from V and 4 from J; bases not matched to a gene: 13. Germline V gene sequence: CDR1 SQVTM, CDR2 ANQGSEA. In DNA, the CDR3 is TGCAGCGCTGTACCACGGACAGGGTGGGCAGATACGCAGTATTTT. Its protein product is CSAVPRTGWADTQYF.

This clonotype was seen a few times. The chain uses TRBV6-1 and TRBJ2-2; possibly TRBD1 for D (5 bases). Germline-derived CDR1 and CDR2 are MNHNS and SASEGT. The CDR3 runs 15 residues. V lost 4 bases, J lost 0 bases, and 9 bases lay in between. The CDR3 reads CASSVPRANTGELFF. The DNA for the CDR3 is TGTGCCAGCAGTGTTCCCAGGGCGAACACCGGGGAGCTGTTTTTT.

This clonotype has only a few counts. The chain combines TRBV7-9 with TRBJ1-6; D gene unclear. CDR3 size: 16 residues. Trimming took 6 bases from V and 7 from J, leaving 19 bases between them. The germline V gene has CDR1 SEHNR and CDR2 FQNEAQ (reference sequence). CDR3 sequence reads: CASSPYRGGRNSPLHF. The CDR3, as DNA: TGTGCCAGCAGTCCCTACCGGGGAGGCAGAAATTCACCCCTCCACTTT. Using reference TRBV7-9 and TRBJ1-6 for the parts outside the CDR3, the full variable domain is DTGVSQNPRHKITKRGQNVTFRCDPISEHNRLYWYRQTLGQGPEFLTYFQNEAQLEKSRLLSDRFSAERPKGSFSTLEIQRTEQGDSAMYLCASSPYRGGRNSPLHFGNGTRLTVT.

The chain uses TRBV4-2 and TRBJ2-7, with 7 bases matching TRBD2. The CDR3 has 13 residues. CDR1 LGHNA and CDR2 YNFKEQ come from the germline V gene. V shed 2 bases and J 3 bases; nucleotides not matched to a gene: 1. As DNA, the CDR3 is TGTGCCAGCAGCCAACTAGCGGACTACGAGCAGTACTTC. As protein: CASSQLADYEQYF.

Only one count was recorded for this clonotype. J is TRBJ1-1 and V is TRBV4-1; the D gene is possibly TRBD1 (5 bases). The CDR3 is 14 residues long. Per germline, CDR1 MGHRA and CDR2 YSYEKL. Trimming took 4 bases from V and 4 from J, leaving 13 bases between them. The CDR3 here is CASSLSLTATEAFF. CDR3 nucleotides: TGCGCCAGCAGCCTTAGTCTGACAGCCACTGAAGCTTTCTTT.